Presented here are 17 T cell receptor beta chains from one specimen sequenced in a study of T cells after yellow fever vaccination. TCRdb itself ran the 5' RACE reads through MiXCR, one entry per CDR3 protein. The data show 250,000 to 300,000 distinct CDR3 sequences, 8.7% seen once. This specimen was CD4+ T cells sorted from PBMCs, taken 5 days after the yellow fever booster vaccination. The receptors stem from a young man who received the YFV17D yellow fever vaccine.

This rearrangement joins TRBV6-5 to TRBJ2-3, with a weak D call TRBD1 (6 bases). Trimming cost V 2 bases and J 6 bases, with 12 bases left between them. CDR1 and CDR2 (germline): MNHEY, SVGAGI. This CDR3 has 14 residues. For the CDR3, the DNA is TGTGCCAGCAGTTACGAGGGGGATGGGGATACGCAGTATTTT. Its protein is CASSYEGDGDTQYF.

The CDR3 DNA reads TGTGCCAGCAGTTTTGACAGCCACAATCAGCCCCAGCATTTT. Protein sequence: CASSFDSHNQPQHF. This chain connects TRBV12-3 or TRBV12-4 to TRBJ1-5; TRBD1 might be the D (5 bases). The V end was cut by 3 bases, the J end by 3 bases, with 9 bases between. The CDR3 spans 14 residues.

V usage is TRBV12-3 or TRBV12-4 and J usage is TRBJ2-1, with 15 bases aligning to TRBD2. Germline trimming cut 5 bases from V and 5 bases from J; bases unmatched to any gene: 19. The CDR3 consists of 21 residues. For the CDR3, the DNA is TGTGCCAGCAGTCTTCGTTATTGGGGACTAGCGGGGGGCCGGGGAAACAATGAGCAGTTCTTC. This translates into CASSLRYWGLAGGRGNNEQFF.

This clonotype was counted a few times. The chain has TRBV6-5 and TRBJ1-1; D not resolved. Per germline, CDR1 MNHEY and CDR2 SVGAGI. CDR3 length: 16 residues. Between the trimmed V and J ends, which lost 2 bases and 0 bases, there was a span of 13 bases. CDR3 in amino acids: CASSYGVGRLNTEAFF. The CDR3, as DNA: TGTGCCAGCAGTTACGGGGTCGGGCGGCTGAACACTGAAGCTTTCTTT.

In regard to this clonotype: A junction end diverges from the germline sequence, so it may reflect a read error. V is TRBV4-2 and J is TRBJ2-5, with TRBD2 matching 11 bases. From germline, CDR1 is LGHNA and CDR2 YNFKEQ. CDR3 length: 16 residues. Here the CDR3 DNA reads TGTGCCAGCAGTCAAGTCCTAGCGGGGGGACAAGAGACCCAGTACTTC. Encoded protein: CASSQVLAGGQETQYF.

This clonotype was counted only a few times. The rearrangement uses TRBV7-3 and TRBJ2-5; D is ambiguous. The CDR3 loop spans 14 amino acids. The germline CDR1 and CDR2 sequences are SGHTA and FQGTGA. V was shortened by 4 bases and J by 3 bases, with 12 bases between the two germline ends. CDR3 in amino acids: CASSSGVTEETQYF. DNA of the CDR3: TGTGCCAGCAGCTCTGGCGTTACGGAAGAGACCCAGTACTTC.

This clonotype was observed a single time. Written as DNA, the CDR3 is TGTGCCAGCAGCGCCCGGACAGGGGGTGACTATGGCTACACCTTC. As protein: CASSARTGGDYGYTF. The V gene is TRBV9, the J gene TRBJ1-2, with 10 bases identical to TRBD1. The CDR3 totals 15 residues. The trim removed 3 bases at V and 3 bases at J, leaving 5 bases unmatched. CDR1 SGDLS and CDR2 YYNGEE come from the germline V gene.

This clonotype came up many times. The CDR3 sequence is CASSSGPTGEQFF. CDR3 bases: TGCGCCAGCAGCTCTGGGCCCACGGGTGAGCAGTTCTTC. V usage is TRBV5-1 and J usage is TRBJ2-1; unclear D gene. Germline CDR1 SGHRS, CDR2 YFSETQ. V gave up 3 bases and J gave up 9 bases, with 13 bases separating them. This CDR3 is built from 13 residues.

This clonotype was seen only a few times. The chain couples TRBV20-1 to TRBJ2-1; D is uncertain. The V end lost 6 bases, the J end lost 0 bases, and 12 bases lay between the germline ends. The CDR3 has 14 amino acids. CDR1 and CDR2 (germline): DFQATT, SNEGSKA (reference sequence). CDR3 nucleotides: TGCAGTGCCCCTGACCCTAGCTCCTACAATGAGCAGTTCTTC. Its translation: CSAPDPSSYNEQFF.

The J gene is TRBJ2-7, the V gene TRBV29-1; TRBD2 might be the D (6 bases). CDR3 length: 15 residues. Trimming took 4 bases from V and 2 from J, leaving 18 bases between them. Per the germline V gene, CDR1 is SQVTM and CDR2 is ANQGSEA. The CDR3 region has the DNA TGCAGCGTTGCCGACAGTCCACGCGGGGCCTACGAGCAGTACGTC. It translates to CSVADSPRGAYEQYV.

The chain joins TRBV14 to TRBJ1-1; no reliable D call. The CDR3 loop spans 16 amino acids. V dropped 4 bases and J dropped 5 bases, with 20 bases sitting between them. Germline loops: CDR1 SGHDN, CDR2 FVKESK. The CDR3 reads CASSPTPTTRVTEAFF. The CDR3 DNA follows: TGTGCCAGCAGCCCCACCCCAACGACGAGGGTTACTGAAGCTTTCTTT.

This clonotype was counted once. One base away lies a much larger clone, so this may be a sequencing read error. This chain joins TRBV9 and TRBJ2-5, with a weak D call TRBD2 (6 bases). The CDR3 is 14 residues long. Germline loops: CDR1 SGDLS, CDR2 YYNGEE. V was pared by 2 bases and J by 5 bases, with 13 bases between. For the CDR3, the DNA is TGTGCCAGCAGCGTGGCGGGGTGCTATGAGACCCAGTACTTC. This codes for CASSVAGCYETQYF.

Many counts were recorded for this clonotype. The chain has TRBV5-1 and TRBJ2-5, with D maybe TRBD1 (5 bases). The CDR3 is 13 residues long. Trimming pared 0 bases from V and 3 bases from J, leaving 6 bases between. CDR1 is SGHRS, CDR2 YFSETQ, per germline. Written as DNA, the CDR3 is TGCGCCAGCAGCTTGGTGACAGAAGAGACCCAGTACTTC. Protein sequence: CASSLVTEETQYF.

V is TRBV6-1 and J is TRBJ2-3; the match to TRBD1 covers 8 bases. The CDR3 totals 18 residues. Trimming cost V 6 bases and J 0 bases; bases outside gene matches: 14. The V gene's germline CDR1 is MNHNS and CDR2 SASEGT. The CDR3 is CASRWTGQAILSTDTQYF. CDR3 bases: TGTGCCAGCAGGTGGACGGGACAGGCAATCCTTAGCACAGATACGCAGTATTTT.

The sample holds a few counts of this clonotype. V usage is TRBV19 and J usage is TRBJ1-5; 7 positions agree with TRBD1. Per germline, CDR1 LNHDA and CDR2 SQIVND (reference sequence). Trimming took 3 bases from V and 15 from J; bases not matched to a gene: 14. The CDR3 sequence is 14 residues long. Here the CDR3 DNA reads TGTGCCAGTAGTATGTCTGGGGACAGCTTTCCGGGGCATTTT. Encoded protein: CASSMSGDSFPGHF.

Here the CDR3 reads CASNPTGSSYEQYF. The CDR3 DNA is TGCGCCAGCAATCCGACAGGGAGCTCCTACGAGCAGTACTTC. The V gene is TRBV5-1, the J gene TRBJ2-7, with TRBD1 matching over 7 bases. Germline CDR1 SGHRS, CDR2 YFSETQ. The CDR3 covers 14 residues. V gave up 6 bases and J gave up 0 bases; unmatched junction bases: 6.

Only a few counts were recorded for this clonotype. The chain carries TRBV6-6 and TRBJ1-6; D is undetermined. The V and J ends lost 6 bases and 0 bases respectively, with 9 bases between them. This CDR3 is 15 amino acids long. The germline V gene encodes CDR1 MNHNY and CDR2 SVGAGI (reference sequence). This chain's CDR3 is CASSPRGSYNSPLHF. CDR3 bases: TGTGCCAGCAGCCCCCGTGGCTCCTATAATTCACCCCTCCACTTT.